This T cell receptor beta chain originates from a study of untreated major depressive disorder. Worth noting for this clone: Its antigen is not known.

Germline V CDR1 and CDR2: MDHEN, SYDVKM. The CDR3 is made up of 15 amino acids. With 2 bases clipped from V and 3 bases from J, the junction kept 6 bases outside the gene matches. General study findings and limits: Private clones made up every subject's top five TRBV05-01 clones.

No major medical conditions, Axis I/II comorbidities, regular medication, or illicit drugs. Approximately 95% CD4+ purity was typical by flow cytometry. The method was immunoSEQ multiplex PCR; TCRdb's version includes in-frame clones alone and lacks a portion of them. The data contain about 21,000 clones, roughly 86% of them singletons. The chain employs TRBV28 and TRBJ1-1; 7 bases match TRBD1. The clonotype was recovered from a woman between 35 and 50 years old in good health. Source material: CD4+ T cells from PBMCs. The CDR3 nucleotides are TGTGCCAGCAGTTTAGGGGACAGAGGGTACACTGAAGCTTTCTTT. It encodes CASSLGDRGYTEAFF.